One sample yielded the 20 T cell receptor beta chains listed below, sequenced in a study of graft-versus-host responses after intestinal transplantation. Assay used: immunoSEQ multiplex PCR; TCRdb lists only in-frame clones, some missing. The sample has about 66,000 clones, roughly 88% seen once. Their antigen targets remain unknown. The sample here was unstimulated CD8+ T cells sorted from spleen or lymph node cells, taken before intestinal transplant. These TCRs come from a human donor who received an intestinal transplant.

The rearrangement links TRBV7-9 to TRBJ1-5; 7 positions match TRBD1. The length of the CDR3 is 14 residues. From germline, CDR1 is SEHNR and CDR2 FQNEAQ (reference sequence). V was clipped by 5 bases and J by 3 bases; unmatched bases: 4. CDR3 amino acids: CASSITGANQPQHF. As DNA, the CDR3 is TGTGCCAGCAGCATTACAGGGGCCAATCAGCCCCAGCATTTT.

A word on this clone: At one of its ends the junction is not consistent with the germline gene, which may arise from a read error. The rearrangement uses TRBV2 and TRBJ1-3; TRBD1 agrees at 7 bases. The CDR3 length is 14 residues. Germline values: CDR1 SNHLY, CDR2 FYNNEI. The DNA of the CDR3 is TGTGCCAGCATTGAAGGGGGCGCCGGAAACACCATATATTTT. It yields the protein CASIEGGAGNTIYF. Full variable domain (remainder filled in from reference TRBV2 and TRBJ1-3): EPEVTQTPSHQVTQMGQEVILRCVPISNHLYFYWYRQILGQKVEFLVSFYNNEISEKSEIFDDQFSVERPDGSNFTLKIRSTKLEDSAMYFCASIEGGAGNTIYFGEGSWLTVV.

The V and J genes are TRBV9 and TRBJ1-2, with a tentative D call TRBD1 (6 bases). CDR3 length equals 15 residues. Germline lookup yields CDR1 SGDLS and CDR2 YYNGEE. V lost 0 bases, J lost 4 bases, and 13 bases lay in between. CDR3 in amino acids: CASSVGQTGIYGYTF. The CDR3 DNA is TGTGCCAGCAGCGTAGGTCAGACAGGAATCTATGGCTACACCTTC.

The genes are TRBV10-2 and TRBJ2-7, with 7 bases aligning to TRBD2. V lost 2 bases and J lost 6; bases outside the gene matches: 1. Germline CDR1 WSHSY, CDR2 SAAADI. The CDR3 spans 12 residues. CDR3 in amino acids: CASSEGGVEQYF. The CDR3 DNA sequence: TGCGCCAGCAGTGAGGGGGGGGTCGAGCAGTACTTC.

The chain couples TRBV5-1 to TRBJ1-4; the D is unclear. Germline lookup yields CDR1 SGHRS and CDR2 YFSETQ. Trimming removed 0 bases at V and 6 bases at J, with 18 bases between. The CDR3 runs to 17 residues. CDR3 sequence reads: CASSLARVGGDYEKLFF. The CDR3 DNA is TGCGCCAGCAGCTTGGCCCGGGTCGGAGGAGATTATGAAAAACTGTTTTTT.

CDR3 amino acids: CASSLGAGQGQNTEAFF. Here the CDR3 DNA reads TGTGCCAGCAGTTTAGGTGCGGGACAGGGGCAGAACACTGAAGCTTTCTTT. This chain connects TRBV27 to TRBJ1-1; TRBD1 matches 10 bases. The J segment lost 1 base and the V segment lost 2 bases, leaving 7 bases of the junction unmatched. CDR1 is MNHEY and CDR2 is SMNVEV in the germline V gene (reference sequence). The CDR3 covers 17 residues.

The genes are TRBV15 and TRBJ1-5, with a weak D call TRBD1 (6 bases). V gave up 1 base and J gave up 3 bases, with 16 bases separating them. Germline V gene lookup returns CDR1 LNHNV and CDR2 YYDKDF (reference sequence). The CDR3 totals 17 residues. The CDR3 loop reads CATSRGGEWTVNQPQHF. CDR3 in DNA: TGTGCCACCAGCAGAGGAGGAGAATGGACAGTCAATCAGCCCCAGCATTTT.

The CDR3 DNA is TGTGCCAGCAGCTCCCACTCCGGGACAGGGGGCGAGACCCAGTACTTC. It specifies CASSSHSGTGGETQYF. The chain couples TRBV13 to TRBJ2-5, with 12 nucleotides matching TRBD1. Trimming at V came to 4 bases and at J to 5 bases, leaving 8 bases not matched to a gene. Germline lookup yields CDR1 PRHDT and CDR2 FYEKMQ (reference sequence). The CDR3 consists of 16 residues.

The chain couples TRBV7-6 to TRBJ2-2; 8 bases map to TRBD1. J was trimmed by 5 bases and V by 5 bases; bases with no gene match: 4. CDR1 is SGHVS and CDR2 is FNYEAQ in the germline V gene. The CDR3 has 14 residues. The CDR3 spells CASSRTGLTGELFF. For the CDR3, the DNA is TGTGCCAGCAGCCGGACAGGGTTGACCGGGGAGCTGTTTTTT. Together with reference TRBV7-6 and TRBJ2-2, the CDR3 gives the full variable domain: GAGVSQSPRYKVTKRGQDVALRCDPISGHVSLYWYRQALGQGPEFLTYFNYEAQQDKSGLPNDRFSAERPEGSISTLTIQRTEQRDSAMYRCASSRTGLTGELFFGEGSRLTVL.

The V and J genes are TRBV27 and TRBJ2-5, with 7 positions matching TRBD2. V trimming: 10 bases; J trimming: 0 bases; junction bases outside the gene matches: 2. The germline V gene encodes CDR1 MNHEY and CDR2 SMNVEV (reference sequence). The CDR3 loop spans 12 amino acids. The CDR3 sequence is CATRGDQETQYF. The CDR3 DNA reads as TGTGCCACCCGGGGGGACCAAGAGACCCAGTACTTC.

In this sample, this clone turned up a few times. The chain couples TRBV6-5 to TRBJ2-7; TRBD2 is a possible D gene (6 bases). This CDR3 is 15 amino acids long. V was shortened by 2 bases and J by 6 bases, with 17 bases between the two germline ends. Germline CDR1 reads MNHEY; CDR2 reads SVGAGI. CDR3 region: CASSYDLARTPEQYF. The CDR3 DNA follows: TGTGCCAGCAGTTACGACCTAGCGAGAACCCCCGAGCAGTACTTC.

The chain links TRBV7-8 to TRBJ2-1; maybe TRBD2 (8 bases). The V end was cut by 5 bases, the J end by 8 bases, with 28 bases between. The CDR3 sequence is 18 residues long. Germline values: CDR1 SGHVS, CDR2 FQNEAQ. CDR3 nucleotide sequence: TGTGCCAGCAGCGTCCCCCCTTGGGACAGCGGGGGAATCGATGAGCAGTTCTTC. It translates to CASSVPPWDSGGIDEQFF.

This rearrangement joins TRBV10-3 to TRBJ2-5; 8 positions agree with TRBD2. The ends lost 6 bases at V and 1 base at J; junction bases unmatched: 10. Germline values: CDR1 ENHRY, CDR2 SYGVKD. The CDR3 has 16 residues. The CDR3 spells CAISGDPLAAQETQYF. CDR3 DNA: TGTGCCATCAGCGGAGACCCACTAGCGGCCCAAGAGACCCAGTACTTC.

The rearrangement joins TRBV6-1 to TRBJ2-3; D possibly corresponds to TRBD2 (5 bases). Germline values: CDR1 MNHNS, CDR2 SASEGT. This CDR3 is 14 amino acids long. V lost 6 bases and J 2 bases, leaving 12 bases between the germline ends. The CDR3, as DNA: TGTGCCAGCAGCCCCAGACTAATCACAGATACGCAGTATTTT. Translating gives CASSPRLITDTQYF.

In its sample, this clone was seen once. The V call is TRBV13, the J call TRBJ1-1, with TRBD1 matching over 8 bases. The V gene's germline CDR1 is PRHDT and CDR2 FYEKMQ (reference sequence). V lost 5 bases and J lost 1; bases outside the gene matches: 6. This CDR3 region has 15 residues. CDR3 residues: CASSGGGTGNTEAFF. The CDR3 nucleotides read TGTGCCAGCAGCGGGGGGGGGACAGGGAACACTGAAGCTTTCTTT.

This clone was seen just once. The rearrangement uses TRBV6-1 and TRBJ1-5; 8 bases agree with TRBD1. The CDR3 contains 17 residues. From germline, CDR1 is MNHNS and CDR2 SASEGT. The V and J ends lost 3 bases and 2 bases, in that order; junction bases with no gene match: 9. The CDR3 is CASSEPTGGIGNQPQHF. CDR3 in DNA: TGTGCCAGCAGTGAGCCAACAGGGGGGATTGGCAATCAGCCCCAGCATTTT.

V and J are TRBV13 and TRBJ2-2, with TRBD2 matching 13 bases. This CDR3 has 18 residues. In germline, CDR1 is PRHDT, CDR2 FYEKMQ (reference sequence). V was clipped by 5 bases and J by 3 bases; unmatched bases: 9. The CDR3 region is CASSPAGTSGTHTGELFF. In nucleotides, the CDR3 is TGTGCCAGCAGCCCAGCCGGGACTAGCGGGACCCACACCGGGGAGCTGTTTTTT.

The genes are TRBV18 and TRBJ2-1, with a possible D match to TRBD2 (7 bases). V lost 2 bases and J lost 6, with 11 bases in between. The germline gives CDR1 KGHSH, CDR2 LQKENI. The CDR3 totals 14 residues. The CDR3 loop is CASSPGGGLNEQFF. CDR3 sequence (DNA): TGTGCCAGCTCACCAGGGGGGGGCCTCAATGAGCAGTTCTTC.

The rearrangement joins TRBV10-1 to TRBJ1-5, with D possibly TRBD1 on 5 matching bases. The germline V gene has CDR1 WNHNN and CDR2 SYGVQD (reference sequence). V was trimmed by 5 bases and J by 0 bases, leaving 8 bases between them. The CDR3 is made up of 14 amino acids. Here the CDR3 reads CASSQGDSNQPQHF. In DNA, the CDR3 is TGCGCCAGCAGTCAGGGTGATAGCAATCAGCCCCAGCATTTT.

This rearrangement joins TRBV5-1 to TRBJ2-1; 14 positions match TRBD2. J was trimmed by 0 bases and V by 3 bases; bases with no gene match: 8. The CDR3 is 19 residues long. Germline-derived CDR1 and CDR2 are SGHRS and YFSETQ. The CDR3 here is CASSSGLAGGPSSYNEQFF. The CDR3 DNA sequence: TGCGCCAGCAGCTCAGGACTAGCGGGGGGCCCCAGCTCCTACAATGAGCAGTTCTTC.